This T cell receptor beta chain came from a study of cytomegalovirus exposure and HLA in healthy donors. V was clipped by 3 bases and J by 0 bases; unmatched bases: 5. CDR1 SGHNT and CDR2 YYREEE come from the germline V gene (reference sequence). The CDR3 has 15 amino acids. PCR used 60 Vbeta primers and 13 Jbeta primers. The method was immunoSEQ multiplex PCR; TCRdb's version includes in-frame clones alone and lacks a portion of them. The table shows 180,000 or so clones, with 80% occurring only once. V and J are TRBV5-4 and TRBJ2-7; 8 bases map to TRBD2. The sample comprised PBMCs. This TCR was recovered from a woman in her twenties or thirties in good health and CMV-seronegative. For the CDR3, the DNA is TGTGCCAGCAGCTCAGCGGGGGATAGCTCCTACGAGCAGTACTTC. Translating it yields CASSSAGDSSYEQYF.